The next 3 T cell receptor beta chains were all read from a single sample in a study of blood T cell repertoires in COVID-19. Produced via immunoSEQ multiplex PCR; TCRdb's table is partial and in-frame only. Seen here are about 380,000 clones, 70% to 90% observed once, and the top ten hold 1.3%. Sample: PBMCs or T cells enriched from blood (not recorded which). The receptors shown here come from a man aged 30 to 45 who had recovered from COVID-19.

The chain employs TRBV10-3 and TRBJ2-3; 10 bases map to TRBD1. The CDR3 spans 14 residues. With 7 bases clipped from V and 3 bases from J, the junction kept 4 bases outside the gene matches. CDR1 and CDR2 from the germline V gene are ENHRY and SYGVKD. The CDR3: CAITRTGGTDTQYF. The CDR3 DNA reads TGTGCCATCACCAGGACAGGGGGGACAGATACGCAGTATTTT.

This clone has only a few counts. The J gene is TRBJ1-2, the V gene TRBV30, with a weak D call TRBD1 (6 bases). Germline values: CDR1 GTSNPN, CDR2 SVGIG (reference sequence). V shed 5 bases and J shed 8 bases, with 18 bases lying between them. The CDR3 contains 13 residues. CDR3 coding DNA: TGTGCCTGGGGACTCCTGGGAGGGGGAGGCTACACCTTC. Translation gives CAWGLLGGGGYTF.

The chain is built from TRBV15 and TRBJ2-7, with D uncertain. Germline values: CDR1 LNHNV, CDR2 YYDKDF (reference sequence). V was cut by 3 bases and J by 2 bases, with 14 bases left in between. This CDR3 spans 15 amino acids. The CDR3 here is CATSRELSLTYEQYF. The CDR3 nucleotides read TGTGCCACCAGCAGGGAGCTAAGCCTAACCTACGAGCAGTACTTC. The variable domain in full, completed from reference TRBV15 and TRBJ2-7, reads DAMVIQNPRYQVTQFGKPVTLSCSQTLNHNVMYWYQQKSSQAPKLLFHYYDKDFNNEADTPDNFQSRRPNTSFCFLDIRSPGLGDTAMYLCATSRELSLTYEQYFGPGTRLTVT.